The source of this TCR beta chain is a study of blood T cell repertoires in COVID-19 (dated by TCRdb to the early 2020s). In the study overall: Samples covering the acute and convalescent phases of COVID-19 were provided by collaborators in the United States, Italy and Spain. The prospective study material was composed of cDNA or gDNA derived from T cells, B-cell-depleted T cells, or PBMCs. Deeply sampled blood TCRbeta repertoires from subjects exposed to, actively infected with, or recovered from COVID-19 were included in the dataset. The repertoires were made available in a free public database intended to serve as a resource for research on the immune response to SARS-CoV-2. The samples were drawn from two sources: the first 160 participants of the ongoing ImmuneRACE study, and 1,000 to 1,500 subjects contributed by 6 global collaborators. The sample metadata nearly always contained a de-identified subject ID, COVID-19 status, age in years and sex. Where available, HLA class I and class II types were obtained from metadata supplied by the sample provider rather than from assay-based typing.

The CDR3 has 16 amino acids, counting the end cysteine and phenylalanine. Only the CDR3 DNA stays, 48 bases, in frame from base 1. The trim is 3 bases for V and 3 bases for J, with a gap of 17 bases between the germline ends. CDR1 and CDR2 (SEHNR, FQNEAQ) derive from the germline V gene (reference sequence). In the prospective study, participants were roughly 18 to 95 years old, resided in under 30 geographic areas of the United States, and were enrolled through a virtual design. Cohort assignment in the prospective study relied on participant-reported clinical history from a screening survey and a study questionnaire. Recovered participants in ImmuneRACE Cohort 3 were defined as having two consecutive negative NP/OP PCR tests, clearance from a healthcare professional, or resolution of symptoms. In the prospective study, whole blood, serum and a nasopharyngeal or oropharyngeal swab were collected from each participant by mobile phlebotomists. Participants in the prospective study had the option to provide additional blood draws and questionnaires over a roughly two-month period. Before DNA extraction, prospective study blood samples were shipped either frozen or at room temperature.

About this clone itself: Its antigen is not yet known. There are no base qualities to consult, and no much larger clone falls within one base.

TCRbeta CDR3 regions were amplified from genomic DNA using the immunoSEQ Assay, a bias-controlled multiplex PCR. Per the authors' processing: Nucleated cell counts per sample were estimated from amplification of reference gene primers within the assay. To quantify the absolute abundance of each unique TCRbeta CDR3 rearrangement, sequence reads were collapsed and filtered. For each sample, productive Simpson clonality was calculated by taking the square root of Simpson's diversity index across productive rearrangements. TCRdb obtained this table from immuneACCESS and retained in-frame rearrangements with V and J assigned. These tables miss some clones; where compared with another copy, unresolved V genes account for less than half of the shortfall, and the remainder is unexplained. V, J and clone size were drawn from that table, and D and trimming were deduced from the DNA. This sample has fewer than 300,000 clones in its table, and 80% to 95% of those were observed once. The ten largest account for 1.1% of the sample.

Here is what the overall study found, with its caveats: The quantity of clinical and demographic metadata differed by source and by participant and was supplied without curation.

The sequence derives from a woman younger than 45 who had recovered from COVID-19. What was sequenced was PBMCs or T cells enriched from blood (not recorded which). The chain is made from TRBV7-9 and TRBJ1-2, with TRBD1 tentatively as D gene (6 bases match). The DNA reads TGTGCCAGCAGCTTGTCGATAACAGGGAATGACTATGGCTACACCTTC. It codes for CASSLSITGNDYGYTF.